The TCR beta chain under discussion was sequenced for a study of high-grade serous ovarian cancer treatment subgroups. On the study more broadly: On average, roughly 14,000 reads and several thousand unique TCR beta rearrangements were obtained per sample. Study-wide findings and caveats: CDR1 and CDR2 were left unanalyzed; analyses focused on CDR3. Without spatial data, bulk sequencing limits insight into HGSC tumor diversity. Tumors within one patient showed repertoire similarity of about 0.1 to 0.8.

Sequenced by immunoSEQ multiplex PCR; TCRdb stores in-frame clones only, minus some. Counted here are 4,000 to 5,000 clones, 65% to 80% occurring once; the ten biggest clones make up around 12%. Trimming at V came to 10 bases and at J to 2 bases, leaving 7 bases not matched to a gene. Germline lookup yields CDR1 SNHLY and CDR2 FYNNEI. The CDR3 contains 14 residues. Tumor tissue was taken before any definitive surgery or chemotherapy was given. Note on this clone: Its cognate antigen is unknown.

The sequence came from a human donor with high-grade serous ovarian cancer. The J gene is TRBJ2-1, the V gene TRBV2; TRBD2 aligns across 8 bases. The specimen was tumor tissue. The CDR3, as DNA: TGTGCCACCCAGACTAGCGACACCTACAATGAGCAGTTCTTC. It yields the protein CATQTSDTYNEQFF.